This entry describes one T cell receptor (beta chain). TCRbeta library preparation incorporated unique molecular identifiers. TCRdb re-analysed the PCR reads in MiXCR, keeping a single row per CDR3 protein. The data show hundreds of thousands of distinct CDR3 sequences, approximately 29% seen once. This record belongs to a study of T-cell reconstitution after alpha-beta-depleted transplantation in children. The sample was PBMCs from the stem cell graft donor, taken from the stem cell graft. This clonotype originated in a human donor who donated a stem cell graft to a child with aplastic anemia.

For the CDR3, the DNA is TGTGCCAGCAGACCTGGAATGACAGGGGGCGCTGTAAATCAGCCCCAGCATTTT. This encodes CASRPGMTGGAVNQPQHF. V is TRBV6-1 and J is TRBJ1-5, with 10 bases fitting TRBD1. The CDR3 has 18 amino acids. Unmatched junction bases numbered 15, after V lost 6 bases and J lost 4 bases. Germline V gene sequence: CDR1 MNHNS, CDR2 SASEGT.